Each of the 16 T cell receptor beta chains below was sequenced from the same sample in a study of vaccination and CD4 T cells after COVID-19. Time point indicated: late sampling 161 to 241 days after vaccination in a few convalescent patients. TCRdb called the PCR reads again in MiXCR, with one record for every CDR3 protein. Among 26,000 or so distinct CDR3 sequences listed, 50% were seen once. The source material was CD4+ T cells from blood, sampled about 7 months after SARS-CoV-2 vaccination. The receptors originated from a human donor who had recovered from COVID-19.

The CDR3 reads CASSLGGFYEQYF. For the CDR3, the DNA is TGTGCCAGCAGCCTGGGAGGGTTTTACGAGCAGTACTTC. This sequence joins TRBV25-1 and TRBJ2-7; the match to TRBD2 covers 7 bases. Germline V gene lookup returns CDR1 MGHDK and CDR2 SYGVNS. V trimming: 6 bases; J trimming: 4 bases; junction bases outside the gene matches: 6. There are 13 residues in the CDR3.

This clonotype has more than one count but fewer than ten. The V and J genes are TRBV7-6 and TRBJ1-5; D is perhaps TRBD1 (6 bases). V lost 5 bases and J 0 bases, leaving 17 bases between the germline ends. This CDR3 comprises 17 residues. Per germline, CDR1 SGHVS and CDR2 FNYEAQ. CDR3 protein: CASSPGWTVNSNQPQHF. DNA of the CDR3: TGTGCCAGCAGCCCGGGCTGGACAGTAAATAGCAATCAGCCCCAGCATTTT.

CDR3 residues: CATKASYEQYF. The CDR3 region has the DNA TGTGCCACTAAAGCGTCCTACGAGCAGTACTTC. This chain joins TRBV2 and TRBJ2-7; D is unresolved. Germline values: CDR1 SNHLY, CDR2 FYNNEI. The length of the CDR3 is 11 residues. V was pared by 10 bases and J by 1 base, with 8 bases between.

The J gene is TRBJ2-2, the V gene TRBV7-8, with 9 bases lining up with TRBD1. This CDR3 has 16 amino acids. The germline V gene encodes CDR1 SGHVS and CDR2 FQNEAQ. The junction had 7 bases not matched to a gene; V was cut back by 4 bases and J by 4 bases. DNA for the CDR3: TGTGCCAGCAGCTCCAGGACAGGGGCGGTCACCGGGGAGCTGTTTTTT. As protein: CASSSRTGAVTGELFF.

This sequence joins TRBV11-3 and TRBJ2-2; 7 positions agree with TRBD1. J lost 6 bases, V lost 5 bases, and 6 bases had no gene match. CDR1 and CDR2 (germline): SGHNT, YENEEA. The CDR3 has 14 residues. The CDR3 reads CASSRQGLAGELFF. The DNA for the CDR3 is TGTGCCAGCAGCAGACAGGGATTGGCCGGGGAGCTGTTTTTT.

This chain links TRBV20-1 with TRBJ1-2, with 9 nucleotides matching TRBD1. The CDR3 consists of 15 residues. From germline, CDR1 is DFQATT and CDR2 SNEGSKA (reference sequence). J was trimmed by 3 bases and V by 6 bases; bases with no gene match: 11. CDR3 DNA sequence: TGCAGTGCCCAGGAAATGGGACAGGGTGACTATGGCTACACCTTC. Amino acids: CSAQEMGQGDYGYTF.

The V gene is TRBV6-5, the J gene TRBJ2-3; 13 bases match TRBD2. The CDR3 has 18 amino acids. Per the germline V gene, CDR1 is MNHEY and CDR2 is SVGAGI. V lost 0 bases to trimming and J lost 1 base; unmatched junction nucleotides: 4. DNA of the CDR3: TGTGCCAGCAGTTACTCCTCCGGACTAGCGGGGGGCACAGATACGCAGTATTTT. As protein: CASSYSSGLAGGTDTQYF.

The V and J genes are TRBV7-9 and TRBJ2-1; 8 bases are a match to TRBD2. CDR3 length equals 15 residues. Looked up from germline, CDR1 is SEHNR and CDR2 is FQNEAQ (reference sequence). V lost 5 bases and J lost 8; bases outside the gene matches: 11. CDR3 in DNA: TGTGCCAGCAGCGACGGGACTAGTGACTTCTATGAGCAGTTCTTC. It codes for CASSDGTSDFYEQFF.

The CDR3 coding sequence is TGCAGCGTTGAGGGACAGTTGAACACTGAAGCTTTCTTT. Translating it yields CSVEGQLNTEAFF. This chain uses TRBV29-1 with TRBJ1-1; 7 bases match TRBD1. V was clipped by 3 bases and J by 0 bases; unmatched bases: 1. The CDR3 loop spans 13 amino acids. Germline V lookup: CDR1 SQVTM, CDR2 ANQGSEA.

The rearrangement joins TRBV7-8 to TRBJ1-5; D possibly corresponds to TRBD1 (6 bases). Trimming took 3 bases from V and 0 from J, leaving 12 bases between them. The germline V gene encodes CDR1 SGHVS and CDR2 FQNEAQ. This CDR3 spans 16 amino acids. The CDR3 loop reads CASSFGTRYSNQPQHF. As DNA, the CDR3 is TGTGCCAGCAGCTTCGGGACAAGATATAGCAATCAGCCCCAGCATTTT.

The chain combines TRBV20-1 with TRBJ2-7; 8 bases are a match to TRBD2. Trimming removed 0 bases from V and 7 bases from J; junction bases left unmatched: 8. The germline V gene encodes CDR1 DFQATT and CDR2 SNEGSKA (reference sequence). There are 14 residues in the CDR3. CDR3 protein: CSAREGGGRREQYF. The DNA of the CDR3 is TGCAGTGCTAGAGAGGGCGGGGGGCGGAGGGAGCAGTACTTC.

The genes are TRBV7-9 and TRBJ2-7, with a possible D match to TRBD1 (7 bases). The V end lost 1 base, the J end lost 5 bases, and 12 bases lay between the germline ends. The CDR3 is 14 residues long. In germline, CDR1 is SEHNR, CDR2 FQNEAQ (reference sequence). The DNA for the CDR3 is TGTGCCAGCAGCTTAGTTGGAGGGGGCGACGAGCAGTACTTC. Translating gives CASSLVGGGDEQYF.

This clonotype has a single count. J is TRBJ2-7 and V is TRBV4-1; 7 positions agree with TRBD1. The CDR3 has 15 residues. Unmatched junction bases numbered 5, after V lost 1 base and J lost 2 bases. CDR1 is MGHRA and CDR2 is YSYEKL in the germline V gene. The chain's CDR3 is CASSQGTDRAYEQYF. The DNA of the CDR3 is TGCGCCAGCAGCCAAGGGACTGACAGGGCCTACGAGCAGTACTTC.

This chain joins TRBV29-1 and TRBJ2-1; 8 positions match TRBD2. In germline, CDR1 is SQVTM, CDR2 ANQGSEA. V gave up 7 bases and J gave up 1 base; unmatched junction bases: 15. The CDR3 sequence is 17 residues long. CDR3 nucleotide sequence: TGCAGCGCCGAGGGGCCTTCGGGAGGGGGATCCTACAATGAGCAGTTCTTC. Its translation: CSAEGPSGGGSYNEQFF.

The V gene is TRBV27, the J gene TRBJ2-2; 7 bases line up with TRBD2. Germline lookup yields CDR1 MNHEY and CDR2 SMNVEV (reference sequence). J was trimmed by 3 bases and V by 6 bases; bases with no gene match: 7. The CDR3 covers 15 residues. This chain's CDR3 is CASSQLRGDTGELFF. DNA for the CDR3: TGTGCCAGCAGCCAATTACGGGGGGACACCGGGGAGCTGTTTTTT.

The V and J genes are TRBV6-5 and TRBJ2-7, with 11 bases fitting TRBD2. This CDR3 comprises 18 residues. V dropped 0 bases and J dropped 1; count of bases not matched to a gene: 8. Germline CDR1 and CDR2: MNHEY and SVGAGI. The CDR3, as DNA: TGTGCCAGCAGTTACTCGATGGGCCTAGCGGGAGGATCCTACGAGCAGTACTTC. Protein product: CASSYSMGLAGGSYEQYF.